This T cell receptor (beta chain) was found in a study of response to subunit inactivated influenza vaccine. Study-level results: Each seasonal influenza vaccination recruits few new T cells, the authors suggested.

Of note for this clonotype: Its antigen is not known.

Each CDR3 protein is one row after TCRdb ran MiXCR on the RT-PCR reads. Among 500,000 to 600,000 distinct CDR3 sequences listed, 14% were seen once. The CDR3 is 14 residues long. Germline V gene data show CDR1 as SGHRS and CDR2 as YFSETQ. After removal of 4 bases from V and 5 bases from J, the junction contained 9 bases not matched to a gene. This material consisted of PBMCs from blood, taken approximately 12 days after vaccination. This chain links TRBV5-1 with TRBJ2-7; the match to TRBD2 covers 7 bases. The sequence was collected from a man aged 50 or older who received an inactivated influenza vaccine. CDR3 region: CASSLTGGAHEQYF. The DNA for the CDR3 is TGCGCCAGCAGCCTAACGGGAGGAGCCCACGAGCAGTACTTC.